Below are 26 T cell receptor beta chains sequenced from a single sample in a study of blood T cell repertoires in COVID-19. Sequencing used immunoSEQ multiplex PCR; TCRdb keeps in-frame clones, though not all of them. The table includes around 140,000 clones, less than 90% detected once. Specimen: peripheral blood. These receptors were obtained from a man aged 55 to 69 with acute or convalescent COVID-19.

The V call is TRBV7-3, the J call TRBJ2-7; no firm D call. Trimming pared 1 base from V and 4 bases from J, leaving 14 bases between. In germline, CDR1 is SGHTA, CDR2 FQGTGA. The CDR3 runs 15 residues. The CDR3 DNA reads as TGTGCCAGCAGCTTAAGTTCATCAGGCGAGTACGAGCAGTACTTC. Protein product: CASSLSSSGEYEQYF.

The table lists this clone with a count of one. The V and J genes are TRBV6-5 and TRBJ1-6, with D possibly TRBD1 on 6 matching bases. Trimming cost V 6 bases and J 10 bases, with 16 bases left between them. CDR3 size: 14 residues. Looked up from germline, CDR1 is MNHEY and CDR2 is SVGAGI. DNA of the CDR3: TGTGCCAGCAGCCCCGGACAGCACAGGTCACCCCTCCACTTT. Translated, it gives CASSPGQHRSPLHF.

The chain uses TRBV28 and TRBJ1-1; TRBD1 aligns across 7 bases. CDR1 is MDHEN and CDR2 is SYDVKM in the germline V gene. The CDR3 has 17 residues. Germline trimming cut 2 bases from V and 0 bases from J; bases unmatched to any gene: 9. Here the CDR3 reads CASSLPTTGALNTEAFF. The CDR3 bases are TGTGCCAGCAGTTTACCGACTACAGGGGCCCTGAACACTGAAGCTTTCTTT. Using reference TRBV28 and TRBJ1-1 for the parts outside the CDR3, the full variable domain is DVKVTQSSRYLVKRTGEKVFLECVQDMDHENMFWYRQDPGLGLRLIYFSYDVKMKEKGDIPEGYSVSREKKERFSLILESASTNQTSMYLCASSLPTTGALNTEAFFGQGTRLTVV.

This clone has more than one count but fewer than ten. The chain has TRBV7-8 and TRBJ2-7; tentative D call: TRBD2 (5 bases). The CDR3 consists of 15 residues. Trimming took 5 bases from V and 2 from J, leaving 16 bases between them. Germline V CDR1 and CDR2: SGHVS, FQNEAQ. CDR3 DNA: TGTGCCAGCAGCGGCCGGCCGGGATCCGCCTACGAGCAGTACTTC. Its protein is CASSGRPGSAYEQYF. Using reference TRBV7-8 and TRBJ2-7 for the parts outside the CDR3, the full variable domain is GAGVSQSPRYKVAKRGQDVALRCDPISGHVSLFWYQQALGQGPEFLTYFQNEAQLDKSGLPSDRFFAERPEGSVSTLKIQRTQQEDSAVYLCASSGRPGSAYEQYFGPGTRLTVT.

J is TRBJ2-7 and V is TRBV5-1; 11 bases line up with TRBD2. The germline CDR1 and CDR2 sequences are SGHRS and YFSETQ. J was trimmed by 4 bases and V by 3 bases; bases with no gene match: 9. The CDR3 spans 16 residues. The CDR3 nucleotides read TGCGCCAGCAGCTCGAAATCCGGGACTAGCGGATACGAGCAGTACTTC. Translated, it gives CASSSKSGTSGYEQYF.

The gene calls are TRBV6-4 and TRBJ2-5, with 8 nucleotides matching TRBD2. CDR1 and CDR2 (germline): MRHNA, SNTAGT. With 2 bases clipped from V and 5 bases from J, the junction kept 7 bases outside the gene matches. The CDR3 runs 15 residues. CDR3 region: CASSDTGGPGETQYF. The DNA of the CDR3 is TGTGCCAGCAGTGACACGGGGGGGCCCGGTGAGACCCAGTACTTC.

This sequence joins TRBV5-4 and TRBJ2-2, with 7 bases lining up with TRBD1. Per germline, CDR1 SGHNT and CDR2 YYREEE (reference sequence). The CDR3 sequence is 16 residues long. J was trimmed by 1 base and V by 4 bases; bases with no gene match: 7. Written as DNA, the CDR3 is TGTGCCAGCAGCGTACAGGGGTCACTGAACACCGGGGAGCTGTTTTTT. The encoded protein is CASSVQGSLNTGELFF.

The CDR3 DNA reads TGTGCCAGCAGCCCTAACAGGGGGAGCTATGGCTACACCTTC. The encoded protein is CASSPNRGSYGYTF. The rearrangement joins TRBV3-1 (or the pseudogene TRBV3-2) to TRBJ1-2, with 8 bases fitting TRBD1. The CDR3 consists of 14 residues. V shed 4 bases, J shed 4 bases, and the junction held 5 bases outside the gene matches. In germline, CDR1 is LGHDT, CDR2 YNNKEL (reference sequence).

V is TRBV11-3 and J is TRBJ2-1; 13 bases align to TRBD2. From germline, CDR1 is SGHNT and CDR2 YENEEA. J was trimmed by 6 bases and V by 5 bases; bases with no gene match: 7. The CDR3 extends over 16 amino acids. The CDR3 is CASSKTTSGGANEQFF. The DNA for the CDR3 is TGTGCCAGCAGCAAAACAACTAGCGGGGGGGCCAATGAGCAGTTCTTC.

The rearrangement links TRBV6-5 to TRBJ2-1, with 13 bases aligning to TRBD2. The CDR3 spans 14 residues. J was trimmed by 15 bases and V by 6 bases; bases with no gene match: 11. Germline V gene sequence: CDR1 MNHEY, CDR2 SVGAGI. The CDR3 is CASRTGLAGEHPFF. The CDR3 DNA sequence: TGTGCCAGCAGGACCGGACTAGCGGGAGAACATCCGTTCTTC.

The chain links TRBV27 to TRBJ2-1; D perhaps matches TRBD2 (6 bases). V was pared by 6 bases and J by 9 bases, with 18 bases between. The CDR3 consists of 14 residues. Germline assignment: CDR1 MNHEY and CDR2 SMNVEV (reference sequence). CDR3 sequence: CASSVTGVMGEQFF. In nucleotides, the CDR3 is TGTGCCAGCAGCGTAACGGGGGTAATGGGTGAGCAGTTCTTC.

The rearrangement links TRBV15 to TRBJ2-5; D might be TRBD2 (6 bases). CDR3 length: 17 residues. Germline V lookup: CDR1 LNHNV, CDR2 YYDKDF (reference sequence). V was clipped by 0 bases and J by 5 bases, with 19 bases between them. CDR3 nucleotides: TGTGCCACCAGCAGAGATTTGGTGCGGGATATGAGGGAGACCCAGTACTTC. Translating it yields CATSRDLVRDMRETQYF.

The CDR3 sequence: CASSLGQGIGESPLHF. CDR3 DNA sequence: TGTGCCAGCAGCCTCGGACAGGGGATTGGGGAATCACCCCTCCACTTT. The chain employs TRBV5-6 and TRBJ1-6; 9 nucleotides match TRBD1. This CDR3 has 16 residues. V trimming: 4 bases; J trimming: 10 bases; junction bases outside the gene matches: 12. CDR1 is SGHDT and CDR2 is YYEEEE in the germline V gene. The full variable domain, rest sourced from reference TRBV5-6 and TRBJ1-6, is DAGVTQSPTHLIKTRGQQVTLRCSPKSGHDTVSWYQQALGQGPQFIFQYYEEEERQRGNFPDRFSGHQFPNYSSELNVNALLLGDSALYLCASSLGQGIGESPLHFGNGTRLTVT.

The rearrangement joins TRBV11-2 to TRBJ2-1, with a possible D match to TRBD2 (6 bases). This CDR3 comprises 15 residues. Trimming took off 2 bases at V and 5 bases at J, with 13 bases between the two ends. Germline lookup yields CDR1 SGHAT and CDR2 FQNNGV. CDR3: CASSLSAGSHNEQFF. CDR3 coding DNA: TGTGCCAGCAGCTTATCTGCGGGAAGCCACAATGAGCAGTTCTTC.

This clone was picked up a small number of times. The chain combines TRBV13 with TRBJ2-2, with D perhaps TRBD1 (6 bases). Germline lookup yields CDR1 PRHDT and CDR2 FYEKMQ (reference sequence). The V gene lost 6 bases and the J gene lost 5 bases, with 13 bases spanning the gap. The CDR3 totals 14 residues. CDR3 sequence: CASSYRVETGELFF. CDR3 bases: TGTGCCAGCAGTTACAGGGTAGAGACCGGGGAGCTGTTTTTT.

The J gene is TRBJ2-1, the V gene TRBV5-4; 7 nucleotides line up with TRBD2. Germline V lookup: CDR1 SGHNT, CDR2 YYREEE (reference sequence). The J segment lost 0 bases and the V segment lost 0 bases, leaving 3 bases of the junction unmatched. The CDR3 consists of 16 residues. This chain's CDR3 is CASSLGGGVSYNEQFF. The CDR3 region has the DNA TGTGCCAGCAGCTTGGGGGGGGGAGTCTCCTACAATGAGCAGTTCTTC.

V usage is TRBV19 and J usage is TRBJ2-3; D may be TRBD1 (5 bases). V lost 5 bases and J 5 bases, leaving 11 bases between the germline ends. The CDR3 is 13 residues long. Germline V gene lookup returns CDR1 LNHDA and CDR2 SQIVND (reference sequence). The DNA for the CDR3 is TGTGCCAGTAGTGTCATAGGGGAAGATACGCAGTATTTT. Translation gives CASSVIGEDTQYF.

This clone was counted once. The chain employs TRBV5-1 and TRBJ1-6; 7 positions agree with TRBD1. This CDR3 region has 12 residues. V trimming: 4 bases; J trimming: 15 bases; junction bases outside the gene matches: 7. Germline V gene lookup returns CDR1 SGHRS and CDR2 YFSETQ. The CDR3 region is CASSLTGDRLHF. In nucleotides, the CDR3 is TGCGCCAGCAGCCTTACAGGGGATCGCCTCCACTTT.

The chain employs TRBV7-8 and TRBJ2-5, with 7 bases lining up with TRBD2. From germline, CDR1 is SGHVS and CDR2 FQNEAQ. V shed 6 bases and J 1 base; nucleotides not matched to a gene: 14. CDR3 size: 17 residues. CDR3 coding DNA: TGTGCCAGCAGTTTTATATATTCTCTAGCGGTCCAAGAGACCCAGTACTTC. Translating it yields CASSFIYSLAVQETQYF.

This chain connects TRBV5-6 to TRBJ2-7; 9 positions agree with TRBD1. The junction had 6 bases not matched to a gene; V was cut back by 2 bases and J by 3 bases. CDR3 length: 15 amino acids. Germline CDR1 reads SGHDT; CDR2 reads YYEEEE. CDR3 nucleotide sequence: TGTGCCAGCAGCTTACGGGACAGGGTCTTCTACGAGCAGTACTTC. Translated: CASSLRDRVFYEQYF. Drawing the rest from reference TRBV5-6 and TRBJ2-7, the complete variable domain is DAGVTQSPTHLIKTRGQQVTLRCSPKSGHDTVSWYQQALGQGPQFIFQYYEEEERQRGNFPDRFSGHQFPNYSSELNVNALLLGDSALYLCASSLRDRVFYEQYFGPGTRLTVT.

The sample holds one count of this clone. The chain employs TRBV21-1 and TRBJ1-5; the D call in the table, TRBD1, was not verified against the DNA. TRBV21-1 is reported as a pseudogene. There are 20 residues in the CDR3. CDR3 nucleotides: TGTGCCAGCCCTACCCAGAGCCGGGACATGAGGGTATCGGGCAATCAGCCCCAGCATTTT. It is translated as CASPTQSRDMRVSGNQPQHF.

The J gene is TRBJ2-1, the V gene TRBV6-1; 12 bases fit TRBD2. CDR1 is MNHNS, CDR2 SASEGT, per germline. Germline trimming cut 4 bases from V and 7 bases from J; bases unmatched to any gene: 11. The length of the CDR3 is 17 residues. The CDR3 bases are TGTGCCAGCAGTGGCCGACTAGCGGGAGCTCCCTCGAATGAGCAGTTCTTC. This gives the protein CASSGRLAGAPSNEQFF.

The J gene is TRBJ2-2, the V gene TRBV18; D remains unclear. Between the trimmed V and J ends, which lost 3 bases and 6 bases, there was a span of 11 bases. From germline, CDR1 is KGHSH and CDR2 LQKENI. The CDR3 spans 14 residues. The CDR3 loop is CASSPIQQAGELFF. CDR3 nucleotides: TGTGCCAGCTCACCCATACAGCAGGCCGGGGAGCTGTTTTTT.

For the CDR3, the DNA is TGTGCCACCCGGACTAGCGGTCCCTACGAGCAGTACTTC. Amino acid sequence: CATRTSGPYEQYF. The rearrangement uses TRBV6-5 and TRBJ2-7, with 10 positions matching TRBD2. The CDR3 has 13 amino acids. Per the germline V gene, CDR1 is MNHEY and CDR2 is SVGAGI. V dropped 10 bases and J dropped 2; count of bases not matched to a gene: 5.

This chain links TRBV19 with TRBJ1-5; the D gene is possibly TRBD1 (5 bases). Germline CDR1 and CDR2: LNHDA and SQIVND (reference sequence). The CDR3 runs to 14 residues. V shed 6 bases and J shed 6 bases, with 15 bases lying between them. The CDR3 here is CASRGDRGVQPQHF. CDR3 nucleotides: TGTGCCAGTAGAGGCGACCGGGGGGTTCAGCCCCAGCATTTT.

V and J are TRBV5-1 and TRBJ1-1; TRBD1 might be the D (5 bases). This CDR3 contains 15 residues. V shed 0 bases and J shed 0 bases, with 9 bases lying between them. Germline CDR1 reads SGHRS; CDR2 reads YFSETQ. CDR3 DNA sequence: TGCGCCAGCAGCTTGGCTCCAGGGCTGAACACTGAAGCTTTCTTT. Amino acid sequence: CASSLAPGLNTEAFF.